The rows below give T cell receptor beta chains drawn from one sample of a study of vaccination and CD4 T cells after COVID-19. TCRdb re-called the PCR reads with MiXCR, one entry per CDR3 protein. The sample carries 20,000 to 25,000 distinct CDR3 sequences, roughly 50% recorded once. These TCRs are of unknown antigen specificity. The sequencing sample was made of CD4+ T cells from blood, cultured in vitro. The receptors derive from a human donor who had recovered from COVID-19. CDR3s include the opening cysteine and the closing phenylalanine or tryptophan. Fields, in order: V gene, D gene, J gene, CDR3 protein, CDR3 DNA. A D gene is named only where the DNA matches it firmly.

TRBV11-2	TRBD1	TRBJ2-7	CASQPRTGAYEQYF	TGTGCCAGCCAACCACGGACAGGCGCTTACGAGCAGTACTTC
TRBV7-8	TRBD1	TRBJ1-5	CASSADRGESSNQPQHF	TGTGCCAGCAGCGCAGACAGGGGAGAGAGTAGCAATCAGCCCCAGCATTTT
TRBV21-1	.	TRBJ2-1	CASSTRDGSYNEQFF	TGTGCCAGCAGCACACGGGACGGATCCTACAATGAGCAGTTCTTC
TRBV5-6	.	TRBJ1-2	CASSFTTNYGYTF	TGTGCCAGCAGCTTTACTACAAACTATGGCTACACCTTC
TRBV19	TRBD1	TRBJ1-2	CASSHPGQGSNYGYTF	TGTGCCAGTAGTCACCCGGGACAGGGGAGTAACTATGGCTACACCTTC
TRBV19	.	TRBJ1-2	CASGLMFGYTF	TGTGCCAGTGGTTTAATGTTTGGCTACACCTTC
TRBV7-2	.	TRBJ1-6	CASSLVRVGNSPLHF	TGTGCCAGCAGCTTAGTCCGGGTGGGAAATTCACCCCTCCACTTT
TRBV6-4	TRBD1	TRBJ1-6	CASSVSGGASSPLHF	TGTGCCAGCAGTGTATCAGGGGGGGCCAGTTCACCCCTCCACTTT
TRBV27	.	TRBJ1-6	CASRGDRDNSPLHF	TGTGCCAGCAGAGGGGACCGGGATAATTCACCCCTCCACTTT
TRBV19	TRBD1	TRBJ1-1	CASSAFTGGHTEAFF	TGTGCCAGTAGTGCCTTTACAGGGGGCCACACTGAAGCTTTCTTT
TRBV11-2	TRBD1	TRBJ2-7	CASSARQGAMGEQYF	TGTGCCAGCAGCGCCAGACAGGGGGCGATGGGGGAGCAGTACTTC